One sample yielded the 26 T cell receptor beta chains listed below, sequenced in a study of T-cell reconstitution after alpha-beta-depleted transplantation in children. Preparation of the TCRbeta library was carried out with unique molecular identifiers. TCRdb reprocessed the PCR reads via MiXCR and lists one record per CDR3 protein. The data show 400,000 to 450,000 distinct CDR3 sequences, over 40% seen once. This material consisted of PBMCs, taken before TCRalphabeta/CD19-depleted stem cell transplant. The receptors were gathered from a girl aged 2 to 10 with aplastic anemia, due to receive a stem cell transplant.

The chain uses TRBV20-1 and TRBJ2-1; 11 nucleotides agree with TRBD2. The CDR3 is made up of 13 amino acids. With 6 bases clipped from V and 8 bases from J, the junction kept 6 bases outside the gene matches. The germline V gene encodes CDR1 DFQATT and CDR2 SNEGSKA (reference sequence). CDR3 sequence: CSATSTSGDEQFF. DNA for the CDR3: TGCAGTGCGACCTCGACTAGCGGGGATGAGCAGTTCTTC.

This clonotype was picked up many times. This chain joins TRBV20-1 and TRBJ2-1; 7 bases line up with TRBD2. The germline CDR1 and CDR2 sequences are DFQATT and SNEGSKA (reference sequence). Trimming took 6 bases from V and 3 from J; bases not matched to a gene: 8. CDR3 length: 14 residues. The CDR3 here is CSARSGTIYNEQFF. The DNA of the CDR3 is TGCAGTGCGAGAAGCGGGACCATCTACAATGAGCAGTTCTTC.

This clonotype was observed a handful of times. The CDR3 is CASRRIQGGYGYTF. Here the CDR3 DNA reads TGTGCCAGCAGACGAATACAGGGTGGTTATGGCTACACCTTC. The V call is TRBV27, the J call TRBJ1-2; the D gene is possibly TRBD1 (6 bases). The germline V gene encodes CDR1 MNHEY and CDR2 SMNVEV (reference sequence). The CDR3 runs 14 residues. Trimming removed 6 bases from V and 5 bases from J, with 16 bases in between.

The V and J genes are TRBV10-3 and TRBJ1-5, with D hard to call. CDR1 and CDR2 (germline): ENHRY, SYGVKD. This CDR3 contains 14 residues. Trimming took 11 bases from V and 1 from J, leaving 15 bases between them. The CDR3: CADKRRRSNQPQHF. The CDR3 bases are TGTGCCGACAAAAGAAGACGGAGCAATCAGCCCCAGCATTTT.

The chain is built from TRBV29-1 and TRBJ2-1, with D perhaps TRBD1 (7 bases). The CDR3 covers 16 residues. Germline CDR1 is SQVTM and CDR2 is ANQGSEA. The V end was cut by 4 bases, the J end by 2 bases, with 18 bases between. The CDR3 DNA follows: TGCAGCGTTGTAGGCTCAGGGGGAGGCCCCTACAATGAGCAGTTCTTC. Its protein is CSVVGSGGGPYNEQFF.

The chain links TRBV5-5 to TRBJ2-3; TRBD1 matches at 8 bases. CDR1 and CDR2 (germline): SGHKS, YYEKEE (reference sequence). With V trimmed by 5 bases and J by 2 bases, 4 bases remained unmatched. The CDR3 runs to 14 residues. The CDR3 here is CASSQGAPTDTQYF. The CDR3 region has the DNA TGTGCCAGCAGTCAGGGGGCACCCACAGATACGCAGTATTTT.

The V gene is TRBV6-1, the J gene TRBJ2-3; TRBD1 is a possible D gene (6 bases). The CDR3 consists of 17 residues. Trimming cost V 6 bases and J 0 bases, with 19 bases left between them. Germline V gives CDR1 MNHNS, CDR2 SASEGT. CDR3 sequence reads: CASRPDRILPSTDTQYF. The DNA of the CDR3 is TGTGCCAGCAGACCTGACAGGATCCTACCTAGCACAGATACGCAGTATTTT.

The chain carries TRBV5-1 and TRBJ1-2; D gene ambiguous. V gave up 0 bases and J gave up 6 bases, with 9 bases separating them. Germline CDR1 SGHRS, CDR2 YFSETQ. The CDR3 is made up of 13 amino acids. The CDR3 DNA sequence: TGCGCCAGCAGCTTGGCCAAGGGAGATGGCTACACCTTC. It translates to CASSLAKGDGYTF.

This clonotype appeared many times. The V call is TRBV12-3 or TRBV12-4, the J call TRBJ2-7; maybe TRBD1 (6 bases). V was clipped by 5 bases and J by 2 bases, with 16 bases between them. The CDR3 spans 15 residues. The CDR3 nucleotides read TGTGCCAGCAGTCCTCTTCAGGGGAAAGCCTACGAGCAGTACTTC. Encoded protein: CASSPLQGKAYEQYF.

The chain combines TRBV20-1 with TRBJ2-1; TRBD2 matches at 9 bases. The CDR3 has 14 residues. With V trimmed by 2 bases and J by 5 bases, 4 bases remained unmatched. Germline assignment: CDR1 DFQATT and CDR2 SNEGSKA (reference sequence). CDR3 nucleotides: TGCAGTGCTAGAACCCTAGCGGGGCACAATGAGCAGTTCTTC. As protein: CSARTLAGHNEQFF.

This clonotype turned up a few times. This chain connects TRBV7-2 to TRBJ1-4; TRBD1 matches at 7 bases. The CDR3 is 16 residues long. V shed 5 bases and J 4 bases; nucleotides not matched to a gene: 10. Germline lookup yields CDR1 SGHTA and CDR2 FQGNSA. CDR3 coding DNA: TGTGCCAGCAGCACCCTACCCGGGACAGTTAATGAAAAACTGTTTTTT. Translated, it gives CASSTLPGTVNEKLFF.

This clonotype was recorded a few times. This rearrangement joins TRBV6-5 to TRBJ1-3; D is undetermined. Germline V gene data show CDR1 as MNHEY and CDR2 as SVGAGI. V lost 0 bases and J 0 bases, leaving 9 bases between the germline ends. The CDR3 is 16 residues long. In nucleotides, the CDR3 is TGTGCCAGCAGTTACTCGGCCACGTACTCTGGAAACACCATATATTTT. This gives the protein CASSYSATYSGNTIYF.

The CDR3 sequence: CASSLPGDYDNEQFF. The CDR3 DNA reads TGTGCCAGCAGCTTACCAGGGGATTATGACAATGAGCAGTTCTTC. V gene TRBV7-6 combines with J gene TRBJ2-1; maybe TRBD1 (6 bases). The CDR3 is made up of 15 amino acids. The V end was cut by 2 bases, the J end by 5 bases, with 13 bases between. Germline V gene lookup returns CDR1 SGHVS and CDR2 FNYEAQ. Full variable domain (outside the CDR3, taken from reference TRBV7-6 and TRBJ2-1): GAGVSQSPRYKVTKRGQDVALRCDPISGHVSLYWYRQALGQGPEFLTYFNYEAQQDKSGLPNDRFSAERPEGSISTLTIQRTEQRDSAMYRCASSLPGDYDNEQFFGPGTRLTVL.

The chain is built from TRBV15 and TRBJ2-7; weak D call: TRBD2 (6 bases). The CDR3 is 13 amino acids. In germline, CDR1 is LNHNV, CDR2 YYDKDF (reference sequence). The V and J ends lost 4 bases and 3 bases respectively, with 10 bases between them. The CDR3 region is CATSTRRGYEQYF. In DNA form, the CDR3 reads TGTGCCACCAGCACCAGGCGGGGCTACGAGCAGTACTTC.

The V and J genes are TRBV6-5 and TRBJ1-5; TRBD1 matches 8 bases. Germline CDR1 MNHEY, CDR2 SVGAGI. After removal of 4 bases from V and 4 bases from J, the junction contained 3 bases not matched to a gene. The CDR3 is 14 amino acids. CDR3 nucleotides: TGTGCCAGCAGTTGGACAGGGAGGAATCAGCCCCAGCATTTT. It specifies CASSWTGRNQPQHF.

Of note for this clonotype: A junction end diverges from the germline sequence, so it may reflect a read error. The V and J genes are TRBV20-1 and TRBJ2-1; 11 bases match TRBD2. Germline lookup yields CDR1 DFQATT and CDR2 SNEGSKA (reference sequence). This CDR3 region has 16 residues. The DNA for the CDR3 is TGCAGTACTAGCGGGAGAAGGGGCCTCTCCTACAATGAGCAGTTCTTC. Translating gives CSTSGRRGLSYNEQFF.

This clonotype has a handful of counts. The chain uses TRBV18 and TRBJ2-5; D may be TRBD2 (5 bases). The V end was cut by 2 bases, the J end by 2 bases, with 9 bases between. Germline CDR1 reads KGHSH; CDR2 reads LQKENI. This CDR3 spans 14 amino acids. CDR3 amino acids: CASSPVGVQETQYF. The DNA for the CDR3 is TGTGCCAGCTCACCAGTGGGAGTGCAAGAGACCCAGTACTTC.

The gene calls are TRBV7-8 and TRBJ2-5; TRBD1 agrees at 7 bases. J gave up 1 base and V 10 bases, and 6 bases lay outside the gene matches. Germline CDR1 is SGHVS and CDR2 is FQNEAQ. CDR3 size: 13 residues. CDR3 sequence reads: CAIHRGVQETQYF. The CDR3 region has the DNA TGTGCCATTCACAGGGGCGTCCAAGAGACCCAGTACTTC.

This clonotype was recorded many times. The chain recombines TRBV9 with TRBJ1-2; no firm D call. Trimming removed 3 bases from V and 4 bases from J, with 4 bases in between. The CDR3 is 11 residues long. Germline-derived CDR1 and CDR2 are SGDLS and YYNGEE. The CDR3 spells CASSGIYGYTF. Here the CDR3 DNA reads TGTGCCAGCAGCGGTATCTATGGCTACACCTTC. Full variable domain (remainder filled in from reference TRBV9 and TRBJ1-2): DSGVTQTPKHLITATGQRVTLRCSPRSGDLSVYWYQQSLDQGLQFLIQYYNGEERAKGNILERFSAQQFPDLHSELNLSSLELGDSALYFCASSGIYGYTFGSGTRLTVV.

The genes are TRBV6-5 and TRBJ1-2; D is unclear. V was cut by 2 bases and J by 8 bases, with 12 bases left in between. The CDR3 consists of 13 residues. CDR1 MNHEY and CDR2 SVGAGI come from the germline V gene. Here the CDR3 reads CASSYNWGEGYTF. Here the CDR3 DNA reads TGTGCCAGCAGTTACAACTGGGGTGAAGGCTACACCTTC.

The rearrangement joins TRBV6-6 to TRBJ1-1; TRBD1 agrees at 10 bases. V lost 8 bases to trimming and J lost 6 bases; unmatched junction nucleotides: 3. CDR1 and CDR2 (germline): MNHNY, SVGAGI (reference sequence). The CDR3 is made up of 12 amino acids. The DNA of the CDR3 is TGTGCCAGCGGAGGACAGGGGGCTGAAGCTTTCTTT. Amino acid sequence: CASGGQGAEAFF.

This clonotype was picked up a small number of times. The V call is TRBV7-3, the J call TRBJ2-1; D is perhaps TRBD1 or TRBD2 (5 bases each). Trimming removed 5 bases at V and 6 bases at J, with 17 bases between. Germline loops: CDR1 SGHTA, CDR2 FQGTGA. There are 15 residues in the CDR3. CDR3 nucleotide sequence: TGTGCCAGCAGCCCCCGGGACGGTGGGTTCAATGAGCAGTTCTTC. This translates into CASSPRDGGFNEQFF.

The V call is TRBV18, the J call TRBJ2-7; D perhaps matches TRBD2 (6 bases). This CDR3 contains 12 residues. Germline V gene data show CDR1 as KGHSH and CDR2 as LQKENI. V was trimmed by 0 bases and J by 7 bases, leaving 7 bases between them. DNA for the CDR3: TGTGCCAGCTCACCACCTCGGGGGGAGCAGTACTTC. It translates to CASSPPRGEQYF.

V gene TRBV28 combines with J gene TRBJ2-7; D is perhaps TRBD1 (5 bases). Germline assignment: CDR1 MDHEN and CDR2 SYDVKM. Trimming pared 3 bases from V and 6 bases from J, leaving 9 bases between. The CDR3 loop spans 12 amino acids. CDR3 loop: CASSFNQGEQYF. The CDR3 DNA reads TGTGCCAGCAGTTTTAACCAGGGCGAGCAGTACTTC. Based on the CDR3 plus reference TRBV28 and TRBJ2-7, the full variable domain is DVKVTQSSRYLVKRTGEKVFLECVQDMDHENMFWYRQDPGLGLRLIYFSYDVKMKEKGDIPEGYSVSREKKERFSLILESASTNQTSMYLCASSFNQGEQYFGPGTRLTVT.

This clonotype has ten or more counts. The rearrangement links TRBV12-3 or TRBV12-4 to TRBJ2-2, with 12 positions matching TRBD2. Unmatched junction bases numbered 6, after V lost 2 bases and J lost 5 bases. CDR3 length: 17 residues. The CDR3 region is CASSLRLAGVGTGELFF. The CDR3 DNA is TGTGCCAGCAGTTTACGACTAGCGGGAGTCGGGACCGGGGAGCTGTTTTTT.

V usage is TRBV4-1 and J usage is TRBJ2-1; 9 bases align to TRBD2. This CDR3 spans 13 amino acids. Germline V gene lookup returns CDR1 MGHRA and CDR2 YSYEKL. V shed 8 bases and J 9 bases; nucleotides not matched to a gene: 8. CDR3 coding DNA: TGCGCCAGCGGGGCGGGAGGGCCCATTGAGCAGTTCTTC. Translation: CASGAGGPIEQFF.